The present TCR beta chain was sequenced within a study of CD4+ T cells in melanoma. Study-wide findings and caveats: CD8+ T cell, macrophage and B cell function reportedly correlated with neoantigen-specific CD4+ T cells.

A remark on this clone: Its antigen remains unidentified.

CDR1 and CDR2 from the germline V gene are LNHDA and SQIVND (reference sequence). The CDR3 sequence is 15 residues long. V was trimmed by 5 bases and J by 8 bases, leaving 18 bases between them. Sequenced by immunoSEQ multiplex PCR; TCRdb stores in-frame clones only, minus some. The top ten hold around 3.3% of the sample, which has roughly 110,000 clones, around 92% seen once. The chain employs TRBV19 and TRBJ2-2; tentatively, D is TRBD1 (6 bases). Sequences were obtained from peripheral blood. This clonotype was obtained from a human donor with melanoma. CDR3 sequence reads: CASSSSTGRRGELFF. The CDR3 DNA sequence: TGTGCCAGTAGTTCCTCTACAGGGCGACGTGGGGAGCTGTTTTTT.